Presented here are 11 T cell receptor beta chains from one specimen sequenced in a study of cytomegalovirus exposure and HLA in healthy donors. 13 Jbeta primers and 60 Vbeta primers were used for the PCR. Clones were read by immunoSEQ multiplex PCR, and TCRdb kept only the in-frame ones, dropping some. This table has about 140,000 clones, more than 75% appearing once. Sequenced material: PBMCs. All receptors derive from a female donor in good health and CMV-seronegative.

The chain recombines TRBV7-9 with TRBJ1-5; a weak D match, TRBD1 (6 bases). Germline V gene data show CDR1 as SEHNR and CDR2 as FQNEAQ (reference sequence). The germline V and J ends were trimmed by 3 bases and 3 bases, with 9 bases remaining between them. The CDR3 sequence is 14 residues long. CDR3 protein: CASSFQGNNQPQHF. The DNA of the CDR3 is TGTGCCAGCAGCTTCCAGGGGAACAATCAGCCCCAGCATTTT.

DNA of the CDR3: TGCAGCGCCCGGGACAGGGGGCGAAGGGTGAACACTGAAGCTTTCTTT. It is translated as CSARDRGRRVNTEAFF. The chain employs TRBV29-1 and TRBJ1-1, with 12 bases identical to TRBD1. This CDR3 spans 16 amino acids. Germline V gene lookup returns CDR1 SQVTM and CDR2 ANQGSEA. With 7 bases clipped from V and 0 bases from J, the junction kept 9 bases outside the gene matches.

This clone was recorded only once. The rearrangement links TRBV7-9 to TRBJ2-2; the D gene is possibly TRBD2 (6 bases). Germline CDR1 is SEHNR and CDR2 is FQNEAQ (reference sequence). This CDR3 is built from 16 residues. Trimming stripped 7 bases from V and 1 base from J, with 16 bases between. The CDR3 reads CASNRRGLQNTGELFF. In DNA form, the CDR3 reads TGTGCCAGCAACCGAAGAGGACTACAGAACACCGGGGAGCTGTTTTTT.

CDR3 sequence: CASTTRGQGISGNTIYF. In DNA form, the CDR3 reads TGTGCCAGCACTACCCGGGGACAGGGTATATCGGGAAACACCATATATTTT. The V gene is TRBV11-3, the J gene TRBJ1-3; TRBD1 aligns across 9 bases. There are 17 residues in the CDR3. V shed 7 bases and J 4 bases; nucleotides not matched to a gene: 14. Germline assignment: CDR1 SGHNT and CDR2 YENEEA.

The V call is TRBV10-2, the J call TRBJ1-3; a weak D match, TRBD1 (6 bases). Between the trimmed V and J ends, which lost 6 bases and 7 bases, there was a span of 10 bases. Germline loops: CDR1 WSHSY, CDR2 SAAADI. CDR3 size: 12 residues. The CDR3 reads CASSPDRNTIYF. The CDR3 DNA sequence: TGCGCCAGCAGCCCCGACAGGAACACCATATATTTT.

This clone was observed a handful of times. This rearrangement joins TRBV2 to TRBJ2-2; possible D gene TRBD1, 6 bases. The V gene's germline CDR1 is SNHLY and CDR2 FYNNEI. The CDR3 runs to 14 residues. Trimming stripped 3 bases from V and 6 bases from J, with 11 bases between. This CDR3 is CASSEDRPPGELFF. The CDR3 nucleotides are TGTGCCAGCAGTGAGGACAGACCCCCCGGGGAGCTGTTTTTT.

V gene TRBV10-3 combines with J gene TRBJ1-1; D is ambiguous. The CDR3 is 13 amino acids. Germline V gives CDR1 ENHRY, CDR2 SYGVKD. V was clipped by 2 bases and J by 3 bases, with 7 bases between them. CDR3 nucleotide sequence: TGTGCCATCAGTGAGGCTAGGTACACTGAAGCTTTCTTT. Residues: CAISEARYTEAFF.

V usage is TRBV9 and J usage is TRBJ1-2, with a possible D match to TRBD1 (5 bases). This CDR3 has 15 amino acids. Between the trimmed V and J ends, which lost 1 base and 6 bases, there was a span of 16 bases. The V gene's germline CDR1 is SGDLS and CDR2 YYNGEE. The DNA of the CDR3 is TGTGCCAGCAGCGTACGGTGGGGGGGGAGCGATGGCTACACCTTC. This sequence encodes CASSVRWGGSDGYTF.

The chain is built from TRBV5-1 and TRBJ1-2, with D perhaps matching TRBD1 (5 bases). CDR3 size: 12 residues. CDR1 is SGHRS and CDR2 is YFSETQ in the germline V gene. V was clipped by 0 bases and J by 14 bases, with 14 bases between them. CDR3 sequence (DNA): TGCGCCAGCAGCTTGGTGGGGGGGACCGTTACCTTC. Encoded protein: CASSLVGGTVTF.

This chain uses TRBV5-1 with TRBJ2-5, with 7 bases aligning to TRBD2. The J call could be wrong; TRBJ2-7 is a better fit for the DNA end. This CDR3 spans 16 amino acids. CDR1 and CDR2 from the germline V gene are SGHRS and YFSETQ. CDR3 nucleotides: TGCGCCAGCAGCTTCCAGCGGGGTCACGGGTCCTACGAGCAGTACTTC. Translated, it gives CASSFQRGHGSYEQYF.

The chain joins TRBV9 to TRBJ2-5, with D tentatively TRBD2 (5 bases). The CDR3 contains 14 residues. V dropped 4 bases and J dropped 4 bases, with 14 bases sitting between them. Germline CDR1 SGDLS, CDR2 YYNGEE. The CDR3 loop is CASSPSGRLETQYF. The CDR3 DNA reads as TGTGCCAGCAGCCCCAGCGGCAGGTTAGAGACCCAGTACTTC.